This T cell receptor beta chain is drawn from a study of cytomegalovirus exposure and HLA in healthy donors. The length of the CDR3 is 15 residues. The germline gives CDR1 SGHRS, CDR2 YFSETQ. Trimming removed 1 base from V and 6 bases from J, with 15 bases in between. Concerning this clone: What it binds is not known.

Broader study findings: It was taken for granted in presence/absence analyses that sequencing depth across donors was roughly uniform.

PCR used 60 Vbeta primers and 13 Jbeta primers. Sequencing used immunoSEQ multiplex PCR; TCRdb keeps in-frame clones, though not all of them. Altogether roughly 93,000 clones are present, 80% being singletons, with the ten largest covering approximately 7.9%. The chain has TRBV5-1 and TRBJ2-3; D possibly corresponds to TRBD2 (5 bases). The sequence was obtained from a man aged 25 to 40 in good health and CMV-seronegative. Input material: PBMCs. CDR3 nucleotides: TGCGCCAGCAGCTTGCGAGGACTCTCCGGTGATACGCAGTATTTT. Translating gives CASSLRGLSGDTQYF. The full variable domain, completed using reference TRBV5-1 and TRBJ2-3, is KAGVTQTPRYLIKTRGQQVTLSCSPISGHRSVSWYQQTPGQGLQFLFEYFSETQRNKGNFPGRFSGRQFSNSRSEMNVSTLELGDSALYLCASSLRGLSGDTQYFGPGTRLTVL.